This record concerns one T cell receptor (beta chain) sequence. The sample comes from a study of blood T cell repertoires in COVID-19. The data were produced by immunoSEQ multiplex PCR, yet TCRdb's version contains in-frame clones alone and is incomplete. The sample shows 87,000 or so clones, about 90% of them seen only once. The V end lost 0 bases, the J end lost 0 bases, and 9 bases lay between the germline ends. This CDR3 region has 14 residues. Germline V CDR1 and CDR2: GTSNPN, SVGIG (reference sequence). The chain has TRBV30 and TRBJ2-7; a possible D gene is TRBD1 (6 bases). This receptor was identified in a man aged 18 to 29 with COVID-19, enrolled during active disease. Sequencing used peripheral blood. The CDR3 loop reads CAWSVGTHSYEQYF. The CDR3 region has the DNA TGTGCCTGGAGTGTAGGGACACACTCCTACGAGCAGTACTTC.